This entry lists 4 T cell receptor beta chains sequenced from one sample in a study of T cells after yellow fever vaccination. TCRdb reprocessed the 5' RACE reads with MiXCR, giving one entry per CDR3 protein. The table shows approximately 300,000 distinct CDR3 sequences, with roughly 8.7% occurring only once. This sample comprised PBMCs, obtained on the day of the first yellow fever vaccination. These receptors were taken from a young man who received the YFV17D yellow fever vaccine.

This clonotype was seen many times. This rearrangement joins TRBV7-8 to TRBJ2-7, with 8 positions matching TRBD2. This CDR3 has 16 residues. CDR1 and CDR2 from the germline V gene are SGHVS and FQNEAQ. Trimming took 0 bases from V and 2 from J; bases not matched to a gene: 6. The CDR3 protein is CASSLAPAGATYEQYV. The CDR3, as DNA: TGTGCCAGCAGCTTAGCGCCAGCGGGGGCAACCTACGAGCAGTACGTC.

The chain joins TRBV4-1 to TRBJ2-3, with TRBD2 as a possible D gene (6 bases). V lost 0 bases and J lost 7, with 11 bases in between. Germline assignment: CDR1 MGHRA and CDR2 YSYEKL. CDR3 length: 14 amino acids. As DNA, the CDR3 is TGCGCCAGCAGCCAAGATAAGGGGAGGTATACGCAGTATTTT. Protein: CASSQDKGRYTQYF.

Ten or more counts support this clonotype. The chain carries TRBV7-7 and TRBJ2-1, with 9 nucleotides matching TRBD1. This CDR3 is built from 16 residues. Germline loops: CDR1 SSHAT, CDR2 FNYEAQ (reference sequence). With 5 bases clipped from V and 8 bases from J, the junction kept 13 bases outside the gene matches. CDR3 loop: CASSATAGTGRDEQFF. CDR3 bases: TGTGCCAGCAGCGCAACCGCCGGGACAGGGAGAGATGAGCAGTTCTTC.

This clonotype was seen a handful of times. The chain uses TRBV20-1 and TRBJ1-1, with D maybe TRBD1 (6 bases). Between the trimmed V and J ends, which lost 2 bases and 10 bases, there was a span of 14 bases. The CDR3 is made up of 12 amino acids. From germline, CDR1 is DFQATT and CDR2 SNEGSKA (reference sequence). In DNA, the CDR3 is TGCAGTGCTAGACAGGACAGAGGGGCAGCTTTCTTT. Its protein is CSARQDRGAAFF.